This T cell receptor beta chain was obtained from a study of T cell clusters in autoimmune cytopenias. Study-level background: TRB sequencing had a median about 50,000 reads and under 2,500 distinct clonotypes per sample. General study findings and limits: Active autoimmune hepatitis patients had about 3.3-fold fewer exclusive TRB clusters than healthy donors. No cluster-lack signature appeared between secondary cytopenia and chronic lymphocytic leukemia patients, apparently due to lymphoma masking.

Looked up from germline, CDR1 is DFQATT and CDR2 is SNEGSKA (reference sequence). This CDR3 has 12 residues. TRB was amplified from about 270 ng of peripheral blood genomic DNA per sample. One tube held mixed TRB-A and TRB-B primer pools for touch-down PCR. TCRdb reprocessed the multiplex PCR reads and stores each CDR3 protein as one record, lacking DNA. This table holds thousands of distinct CDR3 sequences. Comments on this clonotype: Its antigen is unidentified.

The V call is TRBV20-1, the J call TRBJ1-5. The sample was peripheral blood. This receptor was obtained from a human donor with an autoimmune cytopenia or autoimmune hepatitis (not recorded which). The CDR3 loop reads CSAQMEEQPQHF.